The source of this TCR beta chain is a study of T cell repertoires in cytomegalovirus infection. The wider study: TCR beta signatures that were public indicated CMV infection and matching HLA type.

The study, taken as a whole, reports: Cumulative public TCR beta family frequency identified carriers of CMV plus the relevant HLA. HLA-C-restricted CMV-specific TCR beta clonotypes prevailed in the ex vivo response.

The CDR3 sequence is 14 residues long. V trimming: 6 bases; J trimming: 2 bases; junction bases outside the gene matches: 5. Germline values: CDR1 MNHEY, CDR2 SVGEGT. At least ten counts were recorded for this clonotype. Its antigen remains unknown. TCRdb independently ran MiXCR on the reads; one entry per CDR3 protein. This table has a few hundred thousand distinct CDR3 sequences, about a sixth appearing once. The V and J genes are TRBV6-2 or TRBV6-3 and TRBJ2-7; TRBD1 agrees at 9 bases. The source material was PBMCs. The receptor's source is a human donor in good health (CMV status not recorded). Some clones in this sample may be carry-over from other donors' samples. CDR3: CASRNTGGPYEQYF. In DNA, the CDR3 is TGTGCCAGCAGAAATACAGGGGGCCCCTACGAGCAGTACTTC.